A selection of T cell receptor beta chains follows, all from one sample in a study of T-cell reconstitution after alpha-beta-depleted transplantation in children. In TCRdb, the PCR reads were re-called with MiXCR into one record per CDR3 protein. The table has about 610,000 distinct CDR3 sequences, about 10% seen once; the top ten hold roughly 4%. The source material was PBMCs from the stem cell graft donor, sampled from the stem cell graft. The receptors derive from a human donor who donated a stem cell graft to a child with acute myeloid leukemia. Both conserved end residues are part of each CDR3. The D gene is left open where the match is weak. The size field is filled for only some rows; it gives once, few, many or a size class.

V	length	size	D	J	CDR3	DNA
TRBV4-2	15	few	-	TRBJ1-1	CASSQEGQSGTEAFF	TGTGCCAGCAGCCAAGAAGGGCAGAGCGGTACTGAAGCTTTCTTT
TRBV5-1	15	few	-	TRBJ2-1	CASSLEGAQRDEQFF	TGCGCCAGCAGCTTGGAAGGGGCACAAAGGGATGAGCAGTTCTTC
TRBV13	16	many	TRBD2	TRBJ2-5	CASSFWTSGYQETQYF	TGTGCCAGCAGCTTTTGGACTAGCGGGTACCAAGAGACCCAGTACTTC
TRBV20-1	18	-	TRBD2	TRBJ2-1	CSAPGLAGVYNSYNEQFF	TGCAGTGCTCCGGGACTAGCGGGAGTCTATAACTCCTACAATGAGCAGTTCTTC
TRBV20-1	15	few	-	TRBJ1-5	CSARGGRGSNQPQHF	TGCAGTGCTAGAGGGGGCAGGGGAAGCAATCAGCCCCAGCATTTT
TRBV6-6	11	few	-	TRBJ1-1	CASSPDRKAFF	TGTGCCAGCAGCCCCGACAGGAAAGCTTTCTTT
TRBV6-5	11	-	-	TRBJ2-7	CATQGRYEQYF	TGTGCCACGCAGGGGAGGTACGAGCAGTACTTC
TRBV6-1	13	-	-	TRBJ2-2	CASGRGLTGELFF	TGTGCCAGCGGTAGGGGACTCACCGGGGAGCTGTTTTTT
TRBV7-2	15	-	TRBD1	TRBJ2-7	CASRVGQGREYEQYF	TGTGCCAGCAGGGTAGGACAGGGGAGAGAATACGAGCAGTACTTC
TRBV29-1	15	-	-	TRBJ1-2	CSVEDRRQPNYGYTF	TGCAGCGTTGAAGATCGTAGACAGCCTAACTATGGCTACACCTTC
TRBV12-3/TRBV12-4	13	many	-	TRBJ2-7	CASSLEGPYEQYF	TGTGCCAGCAGTTTAGAGGGCCCCTACGAGCAGTACTTC